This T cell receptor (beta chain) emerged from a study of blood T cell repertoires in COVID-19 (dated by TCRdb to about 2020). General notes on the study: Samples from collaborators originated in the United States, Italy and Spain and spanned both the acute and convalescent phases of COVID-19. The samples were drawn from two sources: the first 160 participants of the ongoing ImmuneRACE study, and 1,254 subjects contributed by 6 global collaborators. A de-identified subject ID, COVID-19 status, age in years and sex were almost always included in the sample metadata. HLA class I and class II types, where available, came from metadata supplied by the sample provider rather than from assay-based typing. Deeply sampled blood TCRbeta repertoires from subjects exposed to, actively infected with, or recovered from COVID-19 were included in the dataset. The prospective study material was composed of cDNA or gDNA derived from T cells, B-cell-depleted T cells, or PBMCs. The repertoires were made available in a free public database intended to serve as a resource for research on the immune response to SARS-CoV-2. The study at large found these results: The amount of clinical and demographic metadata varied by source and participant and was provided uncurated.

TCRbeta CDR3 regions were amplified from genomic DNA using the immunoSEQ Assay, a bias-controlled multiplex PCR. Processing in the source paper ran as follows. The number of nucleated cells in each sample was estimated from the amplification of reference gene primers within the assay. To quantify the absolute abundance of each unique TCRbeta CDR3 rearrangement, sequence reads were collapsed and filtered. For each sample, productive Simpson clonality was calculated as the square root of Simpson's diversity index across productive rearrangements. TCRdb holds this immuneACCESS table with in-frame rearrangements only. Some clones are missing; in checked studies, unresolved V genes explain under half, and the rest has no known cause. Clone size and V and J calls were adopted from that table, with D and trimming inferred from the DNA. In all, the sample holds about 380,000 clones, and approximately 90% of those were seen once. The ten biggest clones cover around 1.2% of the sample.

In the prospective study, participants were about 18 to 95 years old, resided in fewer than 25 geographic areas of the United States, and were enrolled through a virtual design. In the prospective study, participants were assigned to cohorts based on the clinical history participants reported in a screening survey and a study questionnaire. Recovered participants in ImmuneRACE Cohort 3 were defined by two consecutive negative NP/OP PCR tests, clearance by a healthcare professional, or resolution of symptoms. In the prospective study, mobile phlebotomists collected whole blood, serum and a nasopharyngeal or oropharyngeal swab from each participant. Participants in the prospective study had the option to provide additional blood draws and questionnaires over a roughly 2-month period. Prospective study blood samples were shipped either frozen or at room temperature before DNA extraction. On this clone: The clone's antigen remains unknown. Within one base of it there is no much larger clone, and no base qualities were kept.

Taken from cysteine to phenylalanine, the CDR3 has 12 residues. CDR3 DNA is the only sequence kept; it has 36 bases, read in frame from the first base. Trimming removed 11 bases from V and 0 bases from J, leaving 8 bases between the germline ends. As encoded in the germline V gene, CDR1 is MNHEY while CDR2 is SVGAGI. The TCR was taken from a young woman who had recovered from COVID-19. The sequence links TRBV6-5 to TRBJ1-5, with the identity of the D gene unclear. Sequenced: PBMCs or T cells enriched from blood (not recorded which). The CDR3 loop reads CAVGRSNQPQHF. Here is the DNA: TGTGCCGTTGGGCGTAGCAATCAGCCCCAGCATTTT.